The rows below give T cell receptor beta chains drawn from one sample of a study of human T cells and chemical hapten exposure. TCRdb re-called the RACE reads through MiXCR, storing one row per CDR3 protein. Here the sample spans about 84,000 distinct CDR3 sequences, less than 11% being singletons. Here the sequenced sample was whole blood, taken in connection with sensitization to the hapten diphenylcyclopropenone (DPC). These receptors all come from a woman aged 45 to 65 with alopecia areata. Some clones in this sample may be carry-over from other donors' samples. Each CDR3 is given with its conserved first and last residue. A D gene is named only where the DNA matches it firmly. The size entry is marked missing in some rows and otherwise reads once, few, many or a size class.

d_call	j_call	v_call	clone_size	cdr3_length	cdr3_nt	cdr3_aa
-	TRBJ2-1	TRBV29-1	-	16	TGCAGCGTCTTCCGGGTGAGAACCAGCTCCTACAATGAGCAGTTCTTC	CSVFRVRTSSYNEQFF
-	TRBJ2-7	TRBV6-5	few	14	TGTGCCAGCGGCCAGACAGAGCCTTCCTACGAGCAGTACTTC	CASGQTEPSYEQYF
TRBD2	TRBJ2-2	TRBV5-4	-	16	TGTGCCAGCAGCTTGTCTCCTAGCGGGAGGACCGGGGAGCTGTTTTTT	CASSLSPSGRTGELFF
-	TRBJ1-1	TRBV29-1	-	15	TGCAGCGTTGATCCCATCTGGCAGGCGAACACTGAAGCTTTCTTT	CSVDPIWQANTEAFF
-	TRBJ1-6	TRBV20-1	-	14	TGCAGTGCTAGAGTTGAGGTTGTCAATTCACCCCTCCACTTT	CSARVEVVNSPLHF
-	TRBJ2-1	TRBV10-3	few	11	TGTGCCATCAGTGAGTTGGAGGAGCAGTTCTTC	CAISELEEQFF
-	TRBJ1-5	TRBV4-1	-	13	TGCGCCAGCAGCCATGACCTCAATCAGCCCCAGCATTTT	CASSHDLNQPQHF
-	TRBJ2-6	TRBV5-1	-	17	TGCGCCAGCAGCTTGAGTCCCCAGGGCTCTGGGGCCAACGTCCTGACTTTC	CASSLSPQGSGANVLTF
TRBD1	TRBJ1-2	TRBV28	few	15	TGTGCCAGCATCGGGACAGGGATCAGCAACTATGGCTACACCTTC	CASIGTGISNYGYTF
-	TRBJ1-5	TRBV7-7	many	13	TGTGCCAGCAGCTTAGACAGCAATCAGCCCCAGCATTTT	CASSLDSNQPQHF
TRBD2	TRBJ2-3	TRBV20-1	many	17	TGCAGTGCTGGAACCGCGCTAGCGGGAGGGCCCACAGATACGCAGTATTTT	CSAGTALAGGPTDTQYF
TRBD1	TRBJ2-7	TRBV28	many	14	TGTGCCAGCAGCCGGGACAGGGTGAGCTACGAGCAGTACTTC	CASSRDRVSYEQYF
TRBD1	TRBJ2-1	TRBV3-1	few	15	TGTGCCAGCAGCCAGATGGACCGGGACAGGGGGGAGCGGTTCTTC	CASSQMDRDRGERFF
-	TRBJ1-1	TRBV30	many	13	TGTGCCTGGACTGAAGCCCGGTCGACTGAAGCTTTCTTT	CAWTEARSTEAFF
-	TRBJ2-7	TRBV30	many	11	TGTGCCTGGAGTGTGGGGGCCGAGCAGTACTTC	CAWSVGAEQYF
TRBD1	TRBJ1-2	TRBV18	many	14	TGTGCCAGCTCACTTGACAGGGCTTCCCTCGGCTACACCTTC	CASSLDRASLGYTF
TRBD2	TRBJ2-7	TRBV7-8	many	15	TGTGCCAGCAGCTTCGGACTAGCGGGATCCTACGAGCAGTACTTC	CASSFGLAGSYEQYF
TRBD1	TRBJ2-7	TRBV6-2/TRBV6-3	many	15	TGTGCCACCAGAGACACCGGGACAGGGTTCTACGAGCAGTACTTC	CATRDTGTGFYEQYF
-	TRBJ1-5	TRBV18	many	15	TGTGCCAGCTCACCGGAGGTAGGAAGCAATCAGCCCCAGCATTTT	CASSPEVGSNQPQHF
-	TRBJ2-7	TRBV2	many	15	TGTGCCAGCAGTGAAGAAGGGACGGGGTCCTACGAGCAGTACTTC	CASSEEGTGSYEQYF
-	TRBJ2-7	TRBV6-2/TRBV6-3	few	15	TGTGCCAGCAGTTACCTGGGGCTGAGCTCCTACGAGCAGTACTTC	CASSYLGLSSYEQYF
TRBD2	TRBJ2-1	TRBV9	-	15	TGTGCCAGCAGCGTATTCGAGCGGGAGGGGAATGAGCAGTTCTTC	CASSVFEREGNEQFF
-	TRBJ2-3	TRBV28	many	14	TGTGCCAGCAGCGAGGGCGGGGAGGCAGATACGCAGTATTTT	CASSEGGEADTQYF